Each of the 28 T cell receptor beta chains below was sequenced from the same sample in a study of beta chain features in type 1 diabetes. Every isolated RNA sample was fully reverse transcribed, so sequencing captured expressed TCRB transcripts. Some clones are missing from TCRdb's copy, which holds only in-frame ones; the method was immunoSEQ multiplex PCR. The sample contains 120,000 to 150,000 clones, about a tenth of which appear only once. Sample: central memory CD4+ T cells from blood. The receptors derive from a woman aged 40 to 49 in good health.

Worth noting for this clone: No conserved phenylalanine or tryptophan ends this CDR3, so it is likely a read error. The chain couples TRBV5-4 to TRBJ1-1, with 8 positions matching TRBD1. CDR1 and CDR2 from the germline V gene are SGHNT and YYREEE (reference sequence). V trimming: 5 bases; J trimming: 2 bases; junction bases outside the gene matches: 5. This CDR3 has 14 amino acids. The DNA for the CDR3 is TGTGCCAGCAGACGACAGGGGCCTAACACTGAAGCTTTCTTG. It codes for CASRRQGPNTEAFL.

CDR3 bases: TGTGCCAGCAGCAAATGGGCAGCGGGGGTAAACGTCCTGACTTTC. This sequence encodes CASSKWAAGVNVLTF. The V gene is TRBV21-1, the J gene TRBJ2-6; TRBD2 is taken as the D call from the table, unchecked against the DNA. TRBV21-1 is a pseudogene locus. The CDR3 is 15 amino acids.

This clone was seen only a few times. The chain is built from TRBV27 and TRBJ2-2, with D uncertain. Between the trimmed V and J ends, which lost 8 bases and 5 bases, there was a span of 9 bases. The CDR3 loop spans 12 amino acids. Per the germline V gene, CDR1 is MNHEY and CDR2 is SMNVEV (reference sequence). The CDR3: CASASRTGELFF. Here the CDR3 DNA reads TGTGCCAGCGCCTCGAGGACCGGGGAGCTGTTTTTT.

This clone was observed a handful of times. The chain couples TRBV13 to TRBJ2-5, with D tentatively TRBD2 (6 bases). Germline loops: CDR1 PRHDT, CDR2 FYEKMQ (reference sequence). The V and J ends lost 5 bases and 5 bases respectively, with 21 bases between them. This CDR3 contains 16 residues. DNA for the CDR3: TGTGCCAGCAGCCCGCTGACGGCGCGGGGTACGGAGACCCAGTACTTC. Its translation is CASSPLTARGTETQYF.

This clone was counted a few times. CDR3: CASSTGDTQYF. CDR3 bases: TGTGCCAGTAGTACGGGGGATACGCAGTATTTT. The V gene is TRBV19, the J gene TRBJ2-3; tentatively, D is TRBD2 (5 bases). The CDR3 totals 11 residues. Germline-derived CDR1 and CDR2 are LNHDA and SQIVND (reference sequence). V was cut by 4 bases and J by 6 bases, with 5 bases left in between. The full variable domain, rest sourced from reference TRBV19 and TRBJ2-3, is DGGITQSPKYLFRKEGQNVTLSCEQNLNHDAMYWYRQDPGQGLRLIYYSQIVNDFQKGDIAEGYSVSREKKESFPLTVTSAQKNPTAFYLCASSTGDTQYFGPGTRLTVL.

This clone has a count of ten or more. This chain connects TRBV4-3 to TRBJ2-7, with TRBD2 identical over 7 bases. The CDR3 contains 14 residues. J lost 9 bases, V lost 4 bases, and 12 bases had no gene match. Germline assignment: CDR1 LGHNA and CDR2 YSLEER. CDR3 loop: CASSRKGGDGPQYF. The CDR3 DNA follows: TGCGCCAGCAGCCGAAAGGGAGGGGACGGGCCGCAGTACTTC.

The table lists this clone with a few counts. The chain recombines TRBV5-1 with TRBJ2-3, with 9 bases matching TRBD2. Per germline, CDR1 SGHRS and CDR2 YFSETQ. This CDR3 has 17 amino acids. Trimming cost V 4 bases and J 4 bases; bases outside gene matches: 13. The CDR3 sequence: CASSPSDLAGVADTQYF. The CDR3 nucleotides read TGCGCCAGCAGCCCGAGCGACTTAGCGGGGGTGGCAGATACGCAGTATTTT.

V is TRBV10-3 and J is TRBJ1-1; unclear D gene. Germline CDR1 and CDR2: ENHRY and SYGVKD. Trimming took 4 bases from V and 7 from J, leaving 19 bases between them. The length of the CDR3 is 15 residues. Here the CDR3 reads CAISGPPGPEGEAFF. The CDR3 DNA follows: TGTGCCATCAGTGGCCCCCCGGGTCCCGAGGGTGAAGCTTTCTTT.

The chain carries TRBV5-4 and TRBJ2-5; TRBD2 might be the D (7 bases). This CDR3 region has 19 residues. The germline V gene encodes CDR1 SGHNT and CDR2 YYREEE (reference sequence). With 1 base removed from V and 4 bases from J, the gap between germline ends came to 26 bases. CDR3 protein: CASSLPLGRGGAVGETQYF. As DNA, the CDR3 is TGTGCCAGCAGCTTGCCTCTGGGAAGAGGGGGGGCCGTCGGAGAGACCCAGTACTTC.

This clone was observed many times. CDR3 in amino acids: CASSSGGLGQPQHF. In DNA, the CDR3 is TGCGCCAGCAGCTCGGGGGGGCTGGGTCAGCCCCAGCATTTT. The V call is TRBV5-1, the J call TRBJ1-5; D might be TRBD1 (6 bases). V shed 3 bases and J shed 6 bases, with 13 bases lying between them. The CDR3 runs 14 residues. Germline V CDR1 and CDR2: SGHRS, YFSETQ.

This clone was detected a few times. The chain couples TRBV28 to TRBJ1-1; a weak D match, TRBD1 (5 bases). CDR1 and CDR2 (germline): MDHEN, SYDVKM. V was trimmed by 3 bases and J by 4 bases, leaving 15 bases between them. This CDR3 is built from 15 residues. The CDR3, as DNA: TGTGCCAGCAGTTTCGGGGGACGGCGGGGCACTGAAGCTTTCTTT. Translated: CASSFGGRRGTEAFF.

The gene calls are TRBV7-2 and TRBJ2-1, with D tentatively TRBD2 (5 bases). CDR3 length: 15 amino acids. V was clipped by 3 bases and J by 0 bases, with 9 bases between them. CDR1 is SGHTA, CDR2 FQGNSA, per germline. CDR3 nucleotides: TGTGCCAGCAGCTTGGACTGGAGCTCCTACAATGAGCAGTTCTTC. Translating it yields CASSLDWSSYNEQFF.

The chain couples TRBV5-1 to TRBJ2-3; possible D gene TRBD2, 6 bases. Trimming cost V 4 bases and J 3 bases, with 15 bases left between them. The CDR3 is made up of 15 amino acids. Per the germline V gene, CDR1 is SGHRS and CDR2 is YFSETQ. CDR3 in DNA: TGCGCCAGCAGCAGCCTGGCGGGGTTGACAGATACGCAGTATTTT. The encoded protein is CASSSLAGLTDTQYF. Based on the CDR3 plus reference TRBV5-1 and TRBJ2-3, the full variable domain is KAGVTQTPRYLIKTRGQQVTLSCSPISGHRSVSWYQQTPGQGLQFLFEYFSETQRNKGNFPGRFSGRQFSNSRSEMNVSTLELGDSALYLCASSSLAGLTDTQYFGPGTRLTVL.

This clone showed up just a few times. The V call is TRBV7-2, the J call TRBJ1-2, with D tentatively TRBD1 (5 bases). Germline values: CDR1 SGHTA, CDR2 FQGNSA. Trimming took off 10 bases at V and 4 bases at J, with 13 bases between the two ends. CDR3 length: 12 amino acids. CDR3 region: CAIGVPFYGYTF. In DNA, the CDR3 is TGTGCCATAGGGGTTCCCTTCTATGGCTACACCTTC. Together with reference TRBV7-2 and TRBJ1-2, the CDR3 gives the full variable domain: GAGVSQSPSNKVTEKGKDVELRCDPISGHTALYWYRQSLGQGLEFLIYFQGNSAPDKSGLPSDRFSAERTGGSVSTLTIQRTQQEDSAVYLCAIGVPFYGYTFGSGTRLTVV.

This clone was counted only a few times. The chain has TRBV18 and TRBJ2-1; 7 bases line up with TRBD1. Germline CDR1 KGHSH, CDR2 LQKENI. The length of the CDR3 is 14 residues. V lost 2 bases to trimming and J lost 7 bases; unmatched junction nucleotides: 5. CDR3 coding DNA: TGTGCCAGCTCACCAGGGACAGAGGTGAATGAGCAGTTCTTC. This translates into CASSPGTEVNEQFF. Filled out from reference TRBV18 and TRBJ2-1, the complete variable domain reads NAGVMQNPRHLVRRRGQEARLRCSPMKGHSHVYWYRQLPEEGLKFMVYLQKENIIDESGMPKERFSAEFPKEGPSILRIQQVVRGDSAAYFCASSPGTEVNEQFFGPGTRLTVL.

This clone has only a few counts. The chain recombines TRBV19 with TRBJ1-1; D possibly corresponds to TRBD1 (6 bases). Deletions cut 6 bases from V and 7 bases from J, with 18 bases between. The CDR3 runs to 14 residues. Germline CDR1 and CDR2: LNHDA and SQIVND (reference sequence). Here the CDR3 reads CASSTQGTVSEAFF. CDR3 nucleotides: TGTGCCAGTAGCACCCAGGGGACGGTGAGTGAAGCTTTCTTT. The whole variable domain, remainder taken from reference TRBV19 and TRBJ1-1, is DGGITQSPKYLFRKEGQNVTLSCEQNLNHDAMYWYRQDPGQGLRLIYYSQIVNDFQKGDIAEGYSVSREKKESFPLTVTSAQKNPTAFYLCASSTQGTVSEAFFGQGTRLTVV.

CDR3: CASSHSDRGFGYTF. CDR3 nucleotides: TGTGCCAGCAGTCATTCGGACAGGGGGTTTGGCTACACCTTC. The rearrangement links TRBV6-6 to TRBJ1-2, with 10 bases that match TRBD1. The CDR3 covers 14 residues. Unmatched junction bases numbered 7, after V lost 5 bases and J lost 7 bases. Germline V gene data show CDR1 as MNHNY and CDR2 as SVGAGI (reference sequence).

This clone was seen only a few times. This chain links TRBV6-1 with TRBJ1-5, with D possibly being TRBD1 (5 bases). The V end was cut by 5 bases, the J end by 11 bases, with 22 bases between. This CDR3 is built from 15 residues. Germline V lookup: CDR1 MNHNS, CDR2 SASEGT. The CDR3 loop is CASSRDGGSSTSQHF. The CDR3 coding sequence is TGTGCCAGCAGTCGAGATGGGGGGTCCAGCACGTCCCAGCATTTT.

This clone showed up just a few times. The chain couples TRBV5-1 to TRBJ2-5; 7 bases fit TRBD1. The CDR3 is 13 amino acids. Germline trimming cut 6 bases from V and 8 bases from J; bases unmatched to any gene: 10. Per germline, CDR1 SGHRS and CDR2 YFSETQ. Written as DNA, the CDR3 is TGCGCCAGCACCACGGTCCCAGGGGGAACCCAGTACTTC. This gives the protein CASTTVPGGTQYF.

This clone appeared many times. J is TRBJ1-5 and V is TRBV4-2; D gene unclear. This CDR3 has 15 residues. Germline V gives CDR1 LGHNA, CDR2 YNFKEQ. Between the trimmed V and J ends, which lost 5 bases and 5 bases, there was a span of 16 bases. The CDR3 loop reads CASSGVGGKDQPQHF. The CDR3 DNA is TGTGCCAGCAGCGGGGTGGGAGGGAAAGATCAGCCCCAGCATTTT.

The rearrangement links TRBV18 to TRBJ1-6, with 8 positions matching TRBD1. The CDR3 contains 14 residues. Germline V gene sequence: CDR1 KGHSH, CDR2 LQKENI. The V segment lost 3 bases and the J segment 5 bases; nucleotides outside the gene matches: 0. The DNA of the CDR3 is TGTGCCAGCTCACCGGACAGGGATAATTCACCCCTCCACTTT. It is translated as CASSPDRDNSPLHF.

This rearrangement joins TRBV28 to TRBJ2-1; 8 positions match TRBD2. There are 15 residues in the CDR3. CDR1 is MDHEN and CDR2 is SYDVKM in the germline V gene. Trimming at V came to 2 bases and at J to 3 bases, leaving 3 bases not matched to a gene. The CDR3 spells CASSLAGGNYNEQFF. DNA of the CDR3: TGTGCCAGCAGTTTAGCGGGGGGTAACTACAATGAGCAGTTCTTC.

In this sample, this clone turned up a few times. The chain recombines TRBV9 with TRBJ1-2; 7 bases map to TRBD1. This CDR3 has 13 amino acids. Trimming at V came to 0 bases and at J to 6 bases, leaving 2 bases not matched to a gene. The germline V gene has CDR1 SGDLS and CDR2 YYNGEE. CDR3 nucleotide sequence: TGTGCCAGCAGCGTAGCGCAGGGGGATGGCTACACCTTC. Protein product: CASSVAQGDGYTF.

This clone came up a few times. The chain links TRBV19 to TRBJ2-5, with D unclear. Per the germline V gene, CDR1 is LNHDA and CDR2 is SQIVND (reference sequence). The ends were cut back, 2 bases at V and 2 bases at J, with 6 bases in the middle. The CDR3 contains 13 residues. CDR3 sequence: CASSISRQETQYF. For the CDR3, the DNA is TGTGCCAGTAGTATATCCCGGCAAGAGACCCAGTACTTC.

This clone was seen more than once but under ten times. The chain combines TRBV29-1 with TRBJ2-3; D is unclear. The germline CDR1 and CDR2 sequences are SQVTM and ANQGSEA. Trimming stripped 6 bases from V and 4 bases from J, with 20 bases between. The CDR3 extends over 15 amino acids. The CDR3 DNA follows: TGCAGCGTCAAGGAAGGAACAGATGTCCCAGATACGCAGTATTTT. Translation gives CSVKEGTDVPDTQYF.

The chain joins TRBV9 to TRBJ1-1; 7 bases agree with TRBD1. CDR3 size: 16 residues. Germline-derived CDR1 and CDR2 are SGDLS and YYNGEE. The V gene end was trimmed by 0 bases and the J gene end by 7 bases; junction bases not matched to a gene: 12. The DNA of the CDR3 is TGTGCCAGCAGCGTAGACCCGACAGGGACGGTAGGTGAAGCTTTCTTT. Its protein product is CASSVDPTGTVGEAFF.

This chain joins TRBV7-9 and TRBJ1-4, with D possibly matching TRBD1 (6 bases). This CDR3 region has 14 residues. Per the germline V gene, CDR1 is SEHNR and CDR2 is FQNEAQ (reference sequence). V lost 3 bases and J lost 7, with 12 bases in between. The CDR3 sequence is CASSFTRGSEKLFF. Written as DNA, the CDR3 is TGTGCCAGCAGCTTTACCAGGGGATCTGAAAAACTGTTTTTT.

This clone was observed a few times. The chain employs TRBV27 and TRBJ2-2, with 9 nucleotides matching TRBD1. The length of the CDR3 is 16 residues. In germline, CDR1 is MNHEY, CDR2 SMNVEV (reference sequence). The V gene end was trimmed by 5 bases and the J gene end by 5 bases; junction bases not matched to a gene: 9. The CDR3 coding sequence is TGTGCCAGCAGTACTCAGGGACAGGGAAAAACCGGGGAGCTGTTTTTT. Translation gives CASSTQGQGKTGELFF.